The T cell receptor beta chain described here comes from a study of T cell responses to AZD1222 COVID-19 vaccine. Method: immunoSEQ multiplex PCR; TCRdb's copy keeps in-frame clones and lacks some. The sample records 130,000 to 150,000 clones, approximately 89% being singletons. Whole-study findings and limits: Donors in the cohort were predominantly white British and more often female, and clonal diversity was possibly underestimated.

After removal of 2 bases from V and 6 bases from J, the junction contained 4 bases not matched to a gene. The CDR3 has 13 amino acids. Germline CDR1 reads GTSNPN; CDR2 reads SVGIG (reference sequence). Of note for this clone: Antigen: not known.

The clonotype comes from an adult in good health. This chain joins TRBV30 and TRBJ1-5, with 7 bases that match TRBD1. The sample was peripheral blood, taken on day 0 of AZD1222 vaccination. This CDR3 is CAWSRGGGQPQHF. CDR3 coding DNA: TGTGCCTGGAGTAGAGGGGGCGGTCAGCCCCAGCATTTT.